Below are 3 T cell receptor beta chains sequenced from a single sample in a study of shared clonotypes between healthy human individuals. Only in-frame clones appear in the TCRdb table, and some are missing; sequencing was by immunoSEQ multiplex PCR. The sample lists some 1 million clones, about 75% occurring once. The material sequenced was memory CD4+ T cells sorted from blood. Subset defined: CD45RA-negative fraction. Every receptor here comes from a man between 18 and 29 years old in good health.

This chain links TRBV9 with TRBJ2-4; a possible D gene is TRBD2 (6 bases). The germline gives CDR1 SGDLS, CDR2 YYNGEE. Trimming stripped 0 bases from V and 3 bases from J, with 7 bases between. CDR3 length: 14 amino acids. CDR3 DNA: TGTGCCAGCAGCGTAGGGCGGGACAAAAACATTCAGTACTTC. Translating it yields CASSVGRDKNIQYF.

The J gene is TRBJ1-1, the V gene TRBV18; D ambiguous. The V and J ends lost 6 bases and 2 bases respectively, with 10 bases between them. This CDR3 comprises 13 residues. From germline, CDR1 is KGHSH and CDR2 LQKENI. This chain's CDR3 is CASSVTLNTEAFF. For the CDR3, the DNA is TGTGCCAGCTCGGTGACACTAAACACTGAAGCTTTCTTT.

The chain couples TRBV2 to TRBJ2-3; D not resolved. The CDR3 runs 13 residues. Deletions cut 6 bases from V and 5 bases from J, with 12 bases between. Per the germline V gene, CDR1 is SNHLY and CDR2 is FYNNEI. This CDR3 is CASSRTWGDTQYF. The DNA of the CDR3 is TGTGCCAGCAGCCGCACTTGGGGAGATACGCAGTATTTT.